Below, 9 T cell receptor beta chains from the same sample are listed, as sequenced in a study of blood T cell repertoires in COVID-19. TCRdb keeps only in-frame clones here, not all; method: immunoSEQ multiplex PCR. The sample holds 170,000 or so clones, 80% to 85% seen once. Sequencing was carried out using peripheral blood. These receptors were obtained from a woman aged 60-75 years with acute or convalescent COVID-19.

Details on this clone: The sample holds other DNA sequences that translate to the same CDR3. The chain is built from TRBV4-3 and TRBJ2-3; TRBD1 might be the D (5 bases). The V and J ends lost 0 bases and 2 bases respectively, with 6 bases between them. The CDR3 has 14 residues. Germline V gene lookup returns CDR1 LGHNA and CDR2 YSLEER. The CDR3 DNA follows: TGCGCCAGCAGCCAAGACAGGGCCACAGATACGCAGTATTTT. It yields the protein CASSQDRATDTQYF.

The chain recombines TRBV5-1 with TRBJ2-3, with 14 bases fitting TRBD2. CDR3 size: 18 residues. V was clipped by 1 base and J by 0 bases; unmatched bases: 4. Germline V gene sequence: CDR1 SGHRS, CDR2 YFSETQ. CDR3: CASSLRGLAGASTDTQYF. The CDR3 region has the DNA TGCGCCAGCAGCTTGCGGGGACTAGCGGGGGCGAGCACAGATACGCAGTATTTT.

The chain carries TRBV6-2 or TRBV6-3 and TRBJ2-5; possible D gene TRBD2, 7 bases. V lost 2 bases, J lost 4 bases, and 14 bases lay in between. Germline V CDR1 and CDR2: MNHEY, SVGEGT. CDR3 length: 15 amino acids. This CDR3 is CASSYAGAPGETQYF. The CDR3, as DNA: TGTGCCAGCAGTTACGCGGGGGCGCCGGGAGAGACCCAGTACTTC.

The gene calls are TRBV12-5 and TRBJ1-1; the match to TRBD1 covers 7 bases. The germline V gene has CDR1 LGHNT and CDR2 FRNRAP. J was trimmed by 0 bases and V by 6 bases; bases with no gene match: 13. The CDR3 has 17 residues. Here the CDR3 DNA reads TGTGCTAGTGGCCCCACATATCCCGGGACAGTGAACACTGAAGCTTTCTTT. Translating it yields CASGPTYPGTVNTEAFF.

CDR3 DNA sequence: TGTGCCAGCAGTTACGGAGGGGGCAGCAATCAGCCCCAGCATTTT. Translated, it gives CASSYGGGSNQPQHF. The gene calls are TRBV6-2 or TRBV6-3 and TRBJ1-5; 7 positions match TRBD1. Germline V gene sequence: CDR1 MNHEY, CDR2 SVGEGT. V shed 2 bases, J shed 1 base, and the junction held 2 bases outside the gene matches. CDR3 length: 15 residues.

The V call is TRBV2, the J call TRBJ2-7, with D maybe TRBD2 (6 bases). In germline, CDR1 is SNHLY, CDR2 FYNNEI. The CDR3 sequence is 14 residues long. Between the trimmed V and J ends, which lost 4 bases and 3 bases, there was a span of 13 bases. The CDR3 sequence: CASSGEVAVYEQYF. Here the CDR3 DNA reads TGTGCCAGCAGTGGGGAGGTTGCCGTCTACGAGCAGTACTTC.

The J gene is TRBJ2-6, the V gene TRBV27, with D tentatively TRBD1 (7 bases). CDR3 length equals 17 residues. Germline loops: CDR1 MNHEY, CDR2 SMNVEV (reference sequence). Trimming took off 6 bases at V and 0 bases at J, with 15 bases between the two ends. CDR3: CASSKPQGGSGANVLTF. CDR3 bases: TGTGCCAGCAGCAAGCCGCAGGGGGGCTCTGGGGCCAACGTCCTGACTTTC. Full variable domain (missing parts from reference TRBV27 and TRBJ2-6): EAQVTQNPRYLITVTGKKLTVTCSQNMNHEYMSWYRQDPGLGLRQIYYSMNVEVTDKGDVPEGYKVSRKEKRNFPLILESPSPNQTSLYFCASSKPQGGSGANVLTFGAGSRLTVL.

This rearrangement joins TRBV10-2 to TRBJ1-2; D is uncertain. This CDR3 has 17 amino acids. Trimming shortened V by 4 bases and J by 0 bases, and 18 bases separated the two germline ends. CDR1 is WSHSY and CDR2 is SAAADI in the germline V gene. The DNA of the CDR3 is TGCGCCAGCAGTGTGGGAGGCGGAACCGGAGCTAACTATGGCTACACCTTC. As protein: CASSVGGGTGANYGYTF.

The J gene is TRBJ2-1, the V gene TRBV7-6, with 10 nucleotides matching TRBD2. The length of the CDR3 is 16 residues. CDR1 and CDR2 from the germline V gene are SGHVS and FNYEAQ. V was pared by 5 bases and J by 4 bases, with 8 bases of the junction left unmatched. The CDR3 DNA follows: TGTGCCAGCAGCCGACAAACTAGCGGGGTATACAATGAGCAGTTCTTC. The encoded protein is CASSRQTSGVYNEQFF.